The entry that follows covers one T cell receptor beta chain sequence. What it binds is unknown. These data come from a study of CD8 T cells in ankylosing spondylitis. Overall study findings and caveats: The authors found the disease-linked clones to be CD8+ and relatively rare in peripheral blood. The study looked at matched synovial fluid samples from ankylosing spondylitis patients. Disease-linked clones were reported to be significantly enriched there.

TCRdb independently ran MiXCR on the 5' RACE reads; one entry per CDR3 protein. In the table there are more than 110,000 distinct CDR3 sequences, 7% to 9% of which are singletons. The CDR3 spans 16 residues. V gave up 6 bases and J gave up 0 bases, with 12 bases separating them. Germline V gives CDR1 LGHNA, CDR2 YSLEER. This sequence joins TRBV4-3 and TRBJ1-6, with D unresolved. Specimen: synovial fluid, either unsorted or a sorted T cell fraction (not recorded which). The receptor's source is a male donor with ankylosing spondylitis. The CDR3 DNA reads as TGCGCCAGCAGTCTTGACCCAAGCTCCTATAATTCACCCCTCCACTTT. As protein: CASSLDPSSYNSPLHF.